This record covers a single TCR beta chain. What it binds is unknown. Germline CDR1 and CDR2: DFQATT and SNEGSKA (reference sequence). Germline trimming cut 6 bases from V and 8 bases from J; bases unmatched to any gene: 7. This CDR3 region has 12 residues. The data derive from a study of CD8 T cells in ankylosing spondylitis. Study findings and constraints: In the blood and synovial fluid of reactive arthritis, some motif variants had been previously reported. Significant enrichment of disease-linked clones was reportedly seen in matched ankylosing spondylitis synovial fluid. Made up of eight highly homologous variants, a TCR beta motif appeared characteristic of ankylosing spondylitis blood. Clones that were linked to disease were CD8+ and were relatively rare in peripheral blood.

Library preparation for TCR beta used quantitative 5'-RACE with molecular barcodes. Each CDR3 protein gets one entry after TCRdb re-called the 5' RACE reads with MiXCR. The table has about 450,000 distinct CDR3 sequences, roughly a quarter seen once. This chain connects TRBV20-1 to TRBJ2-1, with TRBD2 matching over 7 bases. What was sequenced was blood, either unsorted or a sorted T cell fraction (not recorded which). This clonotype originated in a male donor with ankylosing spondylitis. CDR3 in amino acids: CSAAGTIDEQFF. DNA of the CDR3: TGCAGTGCAGCTGGGACTATTGATGAGCAGTTCTTC.